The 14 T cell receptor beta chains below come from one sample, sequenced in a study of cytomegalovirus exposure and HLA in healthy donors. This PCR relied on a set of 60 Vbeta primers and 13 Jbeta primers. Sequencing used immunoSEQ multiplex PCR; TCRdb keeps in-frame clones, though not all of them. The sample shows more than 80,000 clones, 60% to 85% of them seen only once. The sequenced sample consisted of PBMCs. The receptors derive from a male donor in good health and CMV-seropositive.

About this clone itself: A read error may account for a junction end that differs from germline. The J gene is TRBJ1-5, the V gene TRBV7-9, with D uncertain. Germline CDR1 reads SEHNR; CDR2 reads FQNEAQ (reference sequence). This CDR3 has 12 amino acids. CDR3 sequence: CSSSLQNQPQHF. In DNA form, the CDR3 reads TGTTCCAGCAGCTTACAGAATCAGCCCCAGCATTTT.

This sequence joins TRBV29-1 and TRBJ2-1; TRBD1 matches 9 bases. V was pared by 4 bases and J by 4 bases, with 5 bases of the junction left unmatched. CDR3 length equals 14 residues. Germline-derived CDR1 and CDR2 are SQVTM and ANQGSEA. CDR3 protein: CSVGRTGVYNEQFF. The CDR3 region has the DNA TGCAGCGTTGGGAGGACAGGGGTATACAATGAGCAGTTCTTC.

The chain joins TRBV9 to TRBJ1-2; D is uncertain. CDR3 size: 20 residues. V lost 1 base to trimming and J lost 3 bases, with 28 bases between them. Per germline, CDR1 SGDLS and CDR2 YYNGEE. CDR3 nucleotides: TGTGCCAGCAGCGTAAGTGACGCCGTGGAACCGCCACTCGGAGACTATGGCTACACCTTC. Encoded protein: CASSVSDAVEPPLGDYGYTF.

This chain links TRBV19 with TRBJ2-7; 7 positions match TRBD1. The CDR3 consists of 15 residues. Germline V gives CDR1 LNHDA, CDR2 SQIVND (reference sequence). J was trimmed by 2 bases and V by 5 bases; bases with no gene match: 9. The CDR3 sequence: CASSGPGQHAYEQYF. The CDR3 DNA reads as TGTGCCAGTAGTGGACCGGGACAGCACGCCTACGAGCAGTACTTC. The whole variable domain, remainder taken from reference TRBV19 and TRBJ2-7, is DGGITQSPKYLFRKEGQNVTLSCEQNLNHDAMYWYRQDPGQGLRLIYYSQIVNDFQKGDIAEGYSVSREKKESFPLTVTSAQKNPTAFYLCASSGPGQHAYEQYFGPGTRLTVT.

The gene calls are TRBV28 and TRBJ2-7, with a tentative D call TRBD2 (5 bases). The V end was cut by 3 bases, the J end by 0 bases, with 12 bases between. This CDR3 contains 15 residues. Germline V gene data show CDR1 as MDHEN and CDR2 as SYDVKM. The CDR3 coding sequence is TGTGCCAGCAGTTTTTGGAGACTAACCTCCTACGAGCAGTACTTC. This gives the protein CASSFWRLTSYEQYF.

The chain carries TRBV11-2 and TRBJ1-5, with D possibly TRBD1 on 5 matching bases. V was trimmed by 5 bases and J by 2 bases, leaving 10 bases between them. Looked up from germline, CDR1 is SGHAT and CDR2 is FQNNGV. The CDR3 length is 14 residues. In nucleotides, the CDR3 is TGTGCCAGCAGCCAGCAGGGTGGCAATCAGCCCCAGCATTTT. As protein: CASSQQGGNQPQHF. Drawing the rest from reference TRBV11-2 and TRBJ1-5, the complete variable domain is EAGVAQSPRYKIIEKRQSVAFWCNPISGHATLYWYQQILGQGPKLLIQFQNNGVVDDSQLPKDRFSAERLKGVDSTLKIQPAKLEDSAVYLCASSQQGGNQPQHFGDGTRLSIL.

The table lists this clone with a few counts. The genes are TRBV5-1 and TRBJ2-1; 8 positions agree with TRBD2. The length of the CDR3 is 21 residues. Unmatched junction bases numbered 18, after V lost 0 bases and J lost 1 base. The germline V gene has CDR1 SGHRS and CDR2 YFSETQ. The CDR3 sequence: CASSLDRRAGGTSWSYNEQFF. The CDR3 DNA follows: TGCGCCAGCAGCTTGGATAGGCGCGCGGGAGGCACTAGTTGGTCCTACAATGAGCAGTTCTTC. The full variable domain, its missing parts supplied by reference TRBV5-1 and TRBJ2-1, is KAGVTQTPRYLIKTRGQQVTLSCSPISGHRSVSWYQQTPGQGLQFLFEYFSETQRNKGNFPGRFSGRQFSNSRSEMNVSTLELGDSALYLCASSLDRRAGGTSWSYNEQFFGPGTRLTVL.

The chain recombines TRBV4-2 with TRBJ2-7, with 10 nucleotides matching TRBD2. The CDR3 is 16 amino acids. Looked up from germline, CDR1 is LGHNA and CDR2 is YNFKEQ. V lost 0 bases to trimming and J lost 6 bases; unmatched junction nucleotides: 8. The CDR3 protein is CASSQDRLAGVVEQYF. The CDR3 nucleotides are TGTGCCAGCAGCCAAGATAGGCTAGCGGGAGTCGTCGAGCAGTACTTC.

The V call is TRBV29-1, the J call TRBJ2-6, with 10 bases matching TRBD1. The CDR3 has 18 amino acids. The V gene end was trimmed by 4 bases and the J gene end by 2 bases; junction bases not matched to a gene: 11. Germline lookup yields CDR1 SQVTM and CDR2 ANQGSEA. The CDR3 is CSVAALATGGTGANVLTF. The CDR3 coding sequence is TGCAGCGTTGCAGCCCTCGCGACAGGGGGCACTGGGGCCAACGTCCTGACTTTC.

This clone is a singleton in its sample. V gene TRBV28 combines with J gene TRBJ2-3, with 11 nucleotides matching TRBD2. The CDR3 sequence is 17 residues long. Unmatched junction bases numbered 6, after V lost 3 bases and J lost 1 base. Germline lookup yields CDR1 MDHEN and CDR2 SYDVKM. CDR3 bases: TGTGCCAGCAGTTTCACTCTAGCGGGAGGAGGCACAGATACGCAGTATTTT. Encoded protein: CASSFTLAGGGTDTQYF.

CDR3 protein: CASRSLTDTQYF. CDR3 bases: TGTGCCAGCAGGTCCCTCACAGATACGCAGTATTTT. J is TRBJ2-3 and V is TRBV27, with D hard to call. Germline V gene lookup returns CDR1 MNHEY and CDR2 SMNVEV (reference sequence). V lost 6 bases to trimming and J lost 2 bases, with 6 bases between them. The CDR3 runs to 12 residues.

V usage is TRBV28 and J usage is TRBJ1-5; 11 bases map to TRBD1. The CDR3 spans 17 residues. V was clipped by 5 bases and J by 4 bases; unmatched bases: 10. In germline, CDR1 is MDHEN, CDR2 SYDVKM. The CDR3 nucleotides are TGTGCCAGCAGTCCACAGGGGACAGGGGGGGCGAATCAGCCCCAGCATTTT. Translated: CASSPQGTGGANQPQHF. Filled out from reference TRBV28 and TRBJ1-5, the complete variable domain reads DVKVTQSSRYLVKRTGEKVFLECVQDMDHENMFWYRQDPGLGLRLIYFSYDVKMKEKGDIPEGYSVSREKKERFSLILESASTNQTSMYLCASSPQGTGGANQPQHFGDGTRLSIL.

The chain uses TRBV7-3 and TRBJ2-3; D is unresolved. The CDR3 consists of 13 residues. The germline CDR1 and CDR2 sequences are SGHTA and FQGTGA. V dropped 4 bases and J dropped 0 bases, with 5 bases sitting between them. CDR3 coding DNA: TGTGCCAGCAGCTCCACTAGCACAGATACGCAGTATTTT. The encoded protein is CASSSTSTDTQYF.

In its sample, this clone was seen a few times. CDR3: CASGRLSGEQYF. CDR3 sequence (DNA): TGTGCCAGCGGCCGGTTAAGCGGGGAGCAGTACTTC. The chain uses TRBV28 and TRBJ2-7; TRBD2 might be the D (6 bases). Germline lookup yields CDR1 MDHEN and CDR2 SYDVKM. The length of the CDR3 is 12 residues. V was pared by 8 bases and J by 7 bases, with 15 bases between.